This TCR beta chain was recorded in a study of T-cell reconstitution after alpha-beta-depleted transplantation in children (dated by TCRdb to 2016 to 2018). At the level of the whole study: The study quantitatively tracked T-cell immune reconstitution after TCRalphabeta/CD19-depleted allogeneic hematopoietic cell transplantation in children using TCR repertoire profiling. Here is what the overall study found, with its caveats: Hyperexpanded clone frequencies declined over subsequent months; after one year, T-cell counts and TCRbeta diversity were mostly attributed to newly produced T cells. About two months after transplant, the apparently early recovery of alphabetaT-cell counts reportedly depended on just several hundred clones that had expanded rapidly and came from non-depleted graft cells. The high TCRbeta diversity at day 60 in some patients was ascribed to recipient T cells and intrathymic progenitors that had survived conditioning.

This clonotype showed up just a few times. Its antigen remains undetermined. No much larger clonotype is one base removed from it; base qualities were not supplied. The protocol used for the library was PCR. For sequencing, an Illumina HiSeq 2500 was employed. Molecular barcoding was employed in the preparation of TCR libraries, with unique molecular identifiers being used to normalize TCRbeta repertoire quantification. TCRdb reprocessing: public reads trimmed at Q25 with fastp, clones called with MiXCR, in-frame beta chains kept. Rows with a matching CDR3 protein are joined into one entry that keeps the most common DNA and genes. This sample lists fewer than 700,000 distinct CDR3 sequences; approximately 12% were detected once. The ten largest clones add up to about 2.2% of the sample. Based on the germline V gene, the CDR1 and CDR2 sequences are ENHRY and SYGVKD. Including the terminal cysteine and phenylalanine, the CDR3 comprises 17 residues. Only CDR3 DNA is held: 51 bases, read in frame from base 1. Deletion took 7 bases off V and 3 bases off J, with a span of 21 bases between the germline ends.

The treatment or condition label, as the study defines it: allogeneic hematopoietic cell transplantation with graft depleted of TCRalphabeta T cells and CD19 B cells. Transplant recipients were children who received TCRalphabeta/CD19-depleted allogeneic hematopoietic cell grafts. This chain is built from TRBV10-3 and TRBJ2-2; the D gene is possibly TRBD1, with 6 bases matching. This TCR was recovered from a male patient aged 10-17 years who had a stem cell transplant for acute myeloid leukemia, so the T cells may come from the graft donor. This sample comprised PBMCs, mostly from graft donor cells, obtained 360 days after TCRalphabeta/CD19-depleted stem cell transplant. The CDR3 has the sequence CAIKHNRAPEDTGELFF. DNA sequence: TGTGCCATCAAACACAACAGGGCACCCGAGGACACCGGGGAGCTGTTTTTT.